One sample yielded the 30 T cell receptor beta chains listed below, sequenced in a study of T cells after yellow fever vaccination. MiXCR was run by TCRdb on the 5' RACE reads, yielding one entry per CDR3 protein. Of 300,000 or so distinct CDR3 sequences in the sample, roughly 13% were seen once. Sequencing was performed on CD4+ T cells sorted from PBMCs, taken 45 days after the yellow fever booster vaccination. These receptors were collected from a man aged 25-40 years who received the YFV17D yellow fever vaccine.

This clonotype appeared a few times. The CDR3 DNA reads TGTGCCAGCAGTTCTCAGGGGAGAGCTAACTATGGCTACACCTTC. Translation: CASSSQGRANYGYTF. The chain has TRBV28 and TRBJ1-2; possible D gene TRBD1, 6 bases. Germline CDR1 is MDHEN and CDR2 is SYDVKM. Trimming cost V 4 bases and J 0 bases, with 12 bases left between them. The CDR3 has 15 residues.

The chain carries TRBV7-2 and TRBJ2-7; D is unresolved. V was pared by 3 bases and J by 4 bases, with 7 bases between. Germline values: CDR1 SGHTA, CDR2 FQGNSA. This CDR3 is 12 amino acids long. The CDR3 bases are TGTGCCAGCAGCTTCGGGCGGTACGAGCAGTACTTC. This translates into CASSFGRYEQYF. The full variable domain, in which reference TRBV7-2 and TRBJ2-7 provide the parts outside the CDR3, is GAGVSQSPSNKVTEKGKDVELRCDPISGHTALYWYRQSLGQGLEFLIYFQGNSAPDKSGLPSDRFSAERTGGSVSTLTIQRTQQEDSAVYLCASSFGRYEQYFGPGTRLTVT.

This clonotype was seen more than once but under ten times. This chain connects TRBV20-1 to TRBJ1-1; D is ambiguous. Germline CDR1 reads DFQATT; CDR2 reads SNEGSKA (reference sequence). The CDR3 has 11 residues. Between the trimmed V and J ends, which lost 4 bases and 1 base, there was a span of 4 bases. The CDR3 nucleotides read TGCAGTGCTAAAAGGAACACTGAAGCTTTCTTT. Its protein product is CSAKRNTEAFF.

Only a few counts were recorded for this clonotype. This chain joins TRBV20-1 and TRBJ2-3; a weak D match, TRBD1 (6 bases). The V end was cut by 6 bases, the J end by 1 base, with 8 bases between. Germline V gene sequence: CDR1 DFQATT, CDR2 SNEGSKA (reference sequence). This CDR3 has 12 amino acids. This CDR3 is CSARTGTDTQYF. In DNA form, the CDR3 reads TGCAGTGCCAGGACAGGCACAGATACGCAGTATTTT.

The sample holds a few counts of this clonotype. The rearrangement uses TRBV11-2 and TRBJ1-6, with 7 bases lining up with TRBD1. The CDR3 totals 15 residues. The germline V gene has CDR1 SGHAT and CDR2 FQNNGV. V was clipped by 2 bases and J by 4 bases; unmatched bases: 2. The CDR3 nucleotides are TGTGCCAGCAGCTTACGACAGGGTTATAATTCACCCCTCCACTTT. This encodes CASSLRQGYNSPLHF.

The CDR3 reads CASSRPGRTVTYEQFF. The CDR3 coding sequence is TGTGCCAGCAGCCGTCCGGGAAGAACCGTGACATATGAGCAGTTCTTC. V gene TRBV5-6 combines with J gene TRBJ2-1; weak D call: TRBD2 (5 bases). CDR1 and CDR2 (germline): SGHDT, YYEEEE. The CDR3 consists of 16 residues. V lost 4 bases to trimming and J lost 8 bases, with 22 bases between them.

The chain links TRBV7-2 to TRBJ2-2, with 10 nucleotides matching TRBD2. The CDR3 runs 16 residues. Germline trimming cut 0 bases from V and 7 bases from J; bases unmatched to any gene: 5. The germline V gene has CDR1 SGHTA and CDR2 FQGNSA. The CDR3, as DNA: TGTGCCAGCAGCTTAGCGCTACTAGCGGGATTCGGGGAGCTGTTTTTT. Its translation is CASSLALLAGFGELFF.

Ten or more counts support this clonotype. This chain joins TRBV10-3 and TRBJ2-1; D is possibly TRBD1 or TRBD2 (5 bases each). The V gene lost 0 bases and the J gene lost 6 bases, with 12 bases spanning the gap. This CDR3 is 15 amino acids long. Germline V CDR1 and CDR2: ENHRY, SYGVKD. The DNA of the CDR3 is TGTGCCATCAGTGAGTCGAGGGACCTTGCCAATGAGCAGTTCTTC. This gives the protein CAISESRDLANEQFF.

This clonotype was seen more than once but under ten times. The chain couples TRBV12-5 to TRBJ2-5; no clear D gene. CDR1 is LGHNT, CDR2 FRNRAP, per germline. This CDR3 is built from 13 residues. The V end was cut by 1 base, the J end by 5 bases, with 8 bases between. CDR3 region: CASGLGSGETQYF. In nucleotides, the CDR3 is TGTGCTAGTGGTTTGGGGTCTGGGGAGACCCAGTACTTC.

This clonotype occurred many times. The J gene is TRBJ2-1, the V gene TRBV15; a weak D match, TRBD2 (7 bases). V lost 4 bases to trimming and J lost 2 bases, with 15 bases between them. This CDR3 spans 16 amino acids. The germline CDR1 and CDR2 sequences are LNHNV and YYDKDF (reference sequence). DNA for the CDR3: TGTGCCACCAGCAACCCTAGGGGGGGCGCCTACAATGAGCAGTTCTTC. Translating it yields CATSNPRGGAYNEQFF.

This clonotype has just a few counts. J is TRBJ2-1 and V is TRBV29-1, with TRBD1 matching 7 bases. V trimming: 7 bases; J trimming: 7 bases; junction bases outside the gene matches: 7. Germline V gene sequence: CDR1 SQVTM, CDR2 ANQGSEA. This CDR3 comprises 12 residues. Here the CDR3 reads CSGRQGLNEQFF. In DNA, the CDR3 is TGCAGCGGAAGACAGGGATTAAATGAGCAGTTCTTC.

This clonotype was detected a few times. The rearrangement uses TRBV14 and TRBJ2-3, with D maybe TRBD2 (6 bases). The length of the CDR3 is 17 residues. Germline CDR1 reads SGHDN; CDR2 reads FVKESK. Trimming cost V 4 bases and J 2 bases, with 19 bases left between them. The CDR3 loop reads CASSPLWPGGATDTQYF. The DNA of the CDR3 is TGTGCCAGCAGCCCCCTTTGGCCCGGCGGGGCCACAGATACGCAGTATTTT. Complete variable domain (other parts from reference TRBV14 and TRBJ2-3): EAGVTQFPSHSVIEKGQTVTLRCDPISGHDNLYWYRRVMGKEIKFLLHFVKESKQDESGMPNNRFLAERTGGTYSTLKVQPAELEDSGVYFCASSPLWPGGATDTQYFGPGTRLTVL.

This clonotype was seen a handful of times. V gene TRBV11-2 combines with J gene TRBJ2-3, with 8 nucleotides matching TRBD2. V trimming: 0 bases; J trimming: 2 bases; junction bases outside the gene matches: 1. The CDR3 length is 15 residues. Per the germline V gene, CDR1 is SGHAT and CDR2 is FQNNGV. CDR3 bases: TGTGCCAGCAGCTTAGAAGCGGGAGTCACAGATACGCAGTATTTT. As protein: CASSLEAGVTDTQYF.

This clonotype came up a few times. The CDR3, as DNA: TGTGCCAGCAGCCCTTGGACTAGCGGAGGAACCTACAATGAGCAGTTCTTC. It encodes CASSPWTSGGTYNEQFF. The J gene is TRBJ2-1, the V gene TRBV7-2, with TRBD2 identical over 10 bases. Germline CDR1 reads SGHTA; CDR2 reads FQGNSA. The CDR3 consists of 17 residues. Trimming removed 5 bases from V and 2 bases from J; junction bases left unmatched: 9. The whole variable domain, filled in from reference TRBV7-2 and TRBJ2-1, reads GAGVSQSPSNKVTEKGKDVELRCDPISGHTALYWYRQSLGQGLEFLIYFQGNSAPDKSGLPSDRFSAERTGGSVSTLTIQRTQQEDSAVYLCASSPWTSGGTYNEQFFGPGTRLTVL.

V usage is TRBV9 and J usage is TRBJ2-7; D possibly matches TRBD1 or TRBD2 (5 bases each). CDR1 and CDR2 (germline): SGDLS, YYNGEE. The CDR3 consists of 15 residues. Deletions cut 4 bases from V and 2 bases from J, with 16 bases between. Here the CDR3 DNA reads TGTGCCAGCAGCCCCCGGGGCACGGGACCCTACGAGCAGTACTTC. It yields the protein CASSPRGTGPYEQYF.

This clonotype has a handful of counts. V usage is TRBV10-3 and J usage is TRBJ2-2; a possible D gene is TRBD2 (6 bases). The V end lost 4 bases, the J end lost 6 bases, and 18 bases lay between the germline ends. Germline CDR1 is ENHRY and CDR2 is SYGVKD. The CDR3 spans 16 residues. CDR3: CAISVLLAGTAGELFF. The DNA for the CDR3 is TGTGCCATCAGTGTTTTACTAGCTGGGACCGCCGGGGAGCTGTTTTTT.

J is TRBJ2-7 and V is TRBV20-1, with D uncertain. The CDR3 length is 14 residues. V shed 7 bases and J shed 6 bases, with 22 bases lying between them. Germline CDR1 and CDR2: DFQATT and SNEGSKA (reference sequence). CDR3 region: CSGYPRGFTSEQYF. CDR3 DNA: TGCAGTGGGTACCCCCGTGGCTTCACGAGCGAGCAGTACTTC.

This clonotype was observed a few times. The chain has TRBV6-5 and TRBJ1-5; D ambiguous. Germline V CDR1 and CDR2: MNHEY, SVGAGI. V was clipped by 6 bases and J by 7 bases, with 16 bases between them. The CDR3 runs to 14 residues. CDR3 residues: CASSPASQVQPQHF. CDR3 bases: TGTGCCAGCAGCCCAGCGTCCCAGGTCCAGCCCCAGCATTTT.

CDR3 sequence: CSARDWGTGGFRNIQYF. DNA of the CDR3: TGCAGTGCTAGAGATTGGGGGACAGGGGGCTTTCGGAACATTCAGTACTTC. The chain has TRBV20-1 and TRBJ2-4; 12 nucleotides agree with TRBD1. Germline CDR1 and CDR2: DFQATT and SNEGSKA (reference sequence). Germline trimming cut 0 bases from V and 7 bases from J; bases unmatched to any gene: 10. The CDR3 extends over 17 amino acids.

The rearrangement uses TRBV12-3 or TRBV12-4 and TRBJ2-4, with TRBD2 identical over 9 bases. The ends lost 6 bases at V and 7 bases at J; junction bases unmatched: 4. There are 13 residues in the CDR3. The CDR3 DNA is TGTGCCAGCAGACTAGCGGGTTCGAACATTCAGTACTTC. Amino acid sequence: CASRLAGSNIQYF.

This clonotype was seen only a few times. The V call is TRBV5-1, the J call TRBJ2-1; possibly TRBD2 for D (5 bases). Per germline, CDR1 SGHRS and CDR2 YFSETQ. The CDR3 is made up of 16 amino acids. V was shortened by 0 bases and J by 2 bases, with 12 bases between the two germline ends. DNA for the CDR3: TGCGCCAGCAGCTTGGCCTTAGCGTTTACCTACAATGAGCAGTTCTTC. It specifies CASSLALAFTYNEQFF.

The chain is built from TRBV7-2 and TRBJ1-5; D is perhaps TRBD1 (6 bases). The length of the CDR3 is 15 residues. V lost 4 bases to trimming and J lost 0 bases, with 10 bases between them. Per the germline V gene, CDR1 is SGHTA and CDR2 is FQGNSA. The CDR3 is CASSSVGGSNQPQHF. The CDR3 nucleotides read TGTGCCAGCAGCTCCGTAGGGGGTAGCAATCAGCCCCAGCATTTT.

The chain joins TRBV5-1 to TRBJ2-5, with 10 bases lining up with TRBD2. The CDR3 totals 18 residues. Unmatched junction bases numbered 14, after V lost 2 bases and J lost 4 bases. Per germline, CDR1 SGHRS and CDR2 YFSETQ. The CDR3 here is CASSFGSSGSWRGETQYF. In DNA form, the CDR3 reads TGCGCCAGCAGCTTCGGATCTAGCGGGAGTTGGAGAGGAGAGACCCAGTACTTC.

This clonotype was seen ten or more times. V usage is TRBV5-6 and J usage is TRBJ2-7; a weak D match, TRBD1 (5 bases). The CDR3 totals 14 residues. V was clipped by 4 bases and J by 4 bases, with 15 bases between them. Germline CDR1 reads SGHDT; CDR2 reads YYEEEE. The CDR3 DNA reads TGTGCCAGCAGCACGGACATGATCAGGTACGAGCAGTACTTC. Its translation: CASSTDMIRYEQYF.

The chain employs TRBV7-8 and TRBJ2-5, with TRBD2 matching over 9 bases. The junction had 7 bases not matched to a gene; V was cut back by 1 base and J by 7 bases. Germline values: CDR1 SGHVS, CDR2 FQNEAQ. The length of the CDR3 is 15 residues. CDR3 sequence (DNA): TGTGCCAGCAGCTTAGTGGCTAGCGGGAAGGTGACCCAGTACTTC. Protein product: CASSLVASGKVTQYF.

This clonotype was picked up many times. The CDR3 reads CASSPQTANTEAFF. The CDR3 region has the DNA TGTGCCAGCAGCCCGCAGACAGCGAACACTGAAGCTTTCTTT. The V and J genes are TRBV9 and TRBJ1-1; D possibly corresponds to TRBD1 (5 bases). The CDR3 has 14 amino acids. V was trimmed by 4 bases and J by 1 base, leaving 11 bases between them. CDR1 and CDR2 (germline): SGDLS, YYNGEE.

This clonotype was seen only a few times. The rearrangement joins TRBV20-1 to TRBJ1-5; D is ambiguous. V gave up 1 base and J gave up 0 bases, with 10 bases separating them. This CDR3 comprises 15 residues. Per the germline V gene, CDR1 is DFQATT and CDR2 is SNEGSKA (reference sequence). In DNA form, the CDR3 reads TGCAGTGCTAGAGGCGTTTCCGATAGCAATCAGCCCCAGCATTTT. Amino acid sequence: CSARGVSDSNQPQHF.

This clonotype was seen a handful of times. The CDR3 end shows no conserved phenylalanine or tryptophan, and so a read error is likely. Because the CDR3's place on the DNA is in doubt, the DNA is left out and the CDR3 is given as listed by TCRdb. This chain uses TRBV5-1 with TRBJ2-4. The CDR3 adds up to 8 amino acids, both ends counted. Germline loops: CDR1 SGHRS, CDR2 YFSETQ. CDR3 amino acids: CASSLYAA.

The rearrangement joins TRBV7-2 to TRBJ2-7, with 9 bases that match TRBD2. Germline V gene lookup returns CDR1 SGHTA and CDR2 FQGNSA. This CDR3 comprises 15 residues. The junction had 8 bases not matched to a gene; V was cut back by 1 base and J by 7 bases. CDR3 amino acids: CASSLGASGMGEQYF. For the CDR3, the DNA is TGTGCCAGCAGCTTAGGGGCTAGCGGGATGGGGGAGCAGTACTTC.

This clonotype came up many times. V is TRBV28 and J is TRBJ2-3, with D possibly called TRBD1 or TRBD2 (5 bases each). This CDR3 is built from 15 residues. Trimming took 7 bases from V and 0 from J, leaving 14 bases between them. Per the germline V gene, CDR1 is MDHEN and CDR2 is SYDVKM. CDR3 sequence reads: CASIRGSTSTDTQYF. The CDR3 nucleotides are TGTGCCAGCATACGGGGCAGCACTAGCACAGATACGCAGTATTTT.